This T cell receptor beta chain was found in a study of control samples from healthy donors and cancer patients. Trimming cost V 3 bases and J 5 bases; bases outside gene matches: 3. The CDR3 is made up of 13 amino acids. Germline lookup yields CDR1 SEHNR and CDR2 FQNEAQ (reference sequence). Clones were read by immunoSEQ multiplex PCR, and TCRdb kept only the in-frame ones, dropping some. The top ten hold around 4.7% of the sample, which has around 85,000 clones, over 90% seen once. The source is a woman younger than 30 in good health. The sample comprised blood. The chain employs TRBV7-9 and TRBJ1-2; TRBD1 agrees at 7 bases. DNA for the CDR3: TGTGCCAGCAGCTTCCCGGGACAGTATGGCTACACCTTC. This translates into CASSFPGQYGYTF.